The following is a T cell receptor beta chain sequence with its context. Antigen: not known. TCRdb itself ran the 5' RACE reads through MiXCR, one entry per CDR3 protein. The sample includes 470,000 or so distinct CDR3 sequences, 20% to 30% seen only once; the top ten take around 12%. The sample originates from a study of T-cell memory formation after mild COVID-19. With 0 bases removed from V and 4 bases from J, the gap between germline ends came to 8 bases. Looked up from germline, CDR1 is SGDLS and CDR2 is YYNGEE. The CDR3 loop spans 14 amino acids. Study findings and constraints: For contracting clones, CD4+ ones sat mainly in CM and EM, CD8+ in EMRA.

Sequencing was performed on PBMCs or a T cell subset sorted from them (not recorded which). This chain uses TRBV9 with TRBJ2-1, with D perhaps given as TRBD1 or TRBD2 (5 bases each). The source is an adult woman who had mild COVID-19 (a few samples of this study predate the infection). Cell type and time point are not known. The CDR3: CASSVGGDYNEQFF. CDR3 DNA sequence: TGTGCCAGCAGCGTAGGAGGGGATTACAATGAGCAGTTCTTC.